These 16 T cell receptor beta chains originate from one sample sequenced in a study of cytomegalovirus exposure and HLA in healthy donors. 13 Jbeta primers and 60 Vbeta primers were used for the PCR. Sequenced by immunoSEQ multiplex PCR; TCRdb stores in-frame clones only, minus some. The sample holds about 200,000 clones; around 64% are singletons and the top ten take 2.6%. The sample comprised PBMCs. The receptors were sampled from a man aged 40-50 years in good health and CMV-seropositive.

The CDR3 DNA is TGTGCCAGTTGCCTTTTAGCGGGGCCGGCGGGGGTGCAGTTCTTC. The encoded protein is CASCLLAGPAGVQFF. The chain combines TRBV19 with TRBJ2-1, with 8 bases lining up with TRBD2. The CDR3 has 15 amino acids. The germline CDR1 and CDR2 sequences are LNHDA and SQIVND (reference sequence). Trimming cost V 8 bases and J 12 bases; bases outside gene matches: 18.

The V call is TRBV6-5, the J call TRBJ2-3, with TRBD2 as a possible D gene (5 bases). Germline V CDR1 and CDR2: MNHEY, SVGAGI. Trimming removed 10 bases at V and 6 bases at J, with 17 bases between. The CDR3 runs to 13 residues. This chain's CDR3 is CATARDKADTQYF. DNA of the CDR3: TGTGCCACCGCCCGGGATAAGGCGGATACGCAGTATTTT.

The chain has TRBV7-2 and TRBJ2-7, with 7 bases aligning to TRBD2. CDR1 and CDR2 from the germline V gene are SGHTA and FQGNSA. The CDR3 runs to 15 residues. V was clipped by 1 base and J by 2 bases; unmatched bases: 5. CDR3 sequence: CASSLVLGTTYEQYF. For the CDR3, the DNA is TGTGCCAGCAGCTTAGTCCTGGGGACTACCTACGAGCAGTACTTC.

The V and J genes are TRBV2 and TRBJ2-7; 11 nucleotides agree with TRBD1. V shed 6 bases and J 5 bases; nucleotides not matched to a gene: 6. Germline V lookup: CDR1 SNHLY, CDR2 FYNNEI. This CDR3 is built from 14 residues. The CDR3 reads CASRKRTGGDEQYF. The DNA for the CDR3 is TGTGCCAGCAGGAAGAGGACAGGGGGCGACGAGCAGTACTTC.

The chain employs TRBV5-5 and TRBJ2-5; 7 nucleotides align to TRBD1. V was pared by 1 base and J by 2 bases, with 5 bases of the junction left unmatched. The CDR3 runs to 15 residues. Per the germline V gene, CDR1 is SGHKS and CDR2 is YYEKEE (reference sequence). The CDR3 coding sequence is TGTGCCAGCAGCTTGTTGACAGGGAATCAAGAGACCCAGTACTTC. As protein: CASSLLTGNQETQYF.

Here the CDR3 DNA reads TGTGCCAGCAGTTGGACACTTAACACTGAAGCTTTCTTT. It specifies CASSWTLNTEAFF. V and J are TRBV6-6 and TRBJ1-1, with D perhaps TRBD1 (5 bases). The CDR3 spans 13 residues. The V end was cut by 4 bases, the J end by 2 bases, with 8 bases between. The germline V gene has CDR1 MNHNY and CDR2 SVGAGI (reference sequence).

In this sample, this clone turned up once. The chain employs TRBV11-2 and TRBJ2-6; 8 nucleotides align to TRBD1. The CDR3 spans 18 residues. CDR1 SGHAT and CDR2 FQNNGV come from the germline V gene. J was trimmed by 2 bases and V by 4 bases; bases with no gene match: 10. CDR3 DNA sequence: TGTGCCAGCAGCTGGATGACAGGGGCAAACGCTGGGGCCAACGTCCTGACTTTC. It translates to CASSWMTGANAGANVLTF.

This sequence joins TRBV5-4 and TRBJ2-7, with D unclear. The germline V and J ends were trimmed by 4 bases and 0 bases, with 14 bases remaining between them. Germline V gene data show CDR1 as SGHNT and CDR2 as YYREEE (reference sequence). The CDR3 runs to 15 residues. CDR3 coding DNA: TGTGCCAGCAGCCCCCTGGGCCTAAGCTCCTACGAGCAGTACTTC. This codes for CASSPLGLSSYEQYF.

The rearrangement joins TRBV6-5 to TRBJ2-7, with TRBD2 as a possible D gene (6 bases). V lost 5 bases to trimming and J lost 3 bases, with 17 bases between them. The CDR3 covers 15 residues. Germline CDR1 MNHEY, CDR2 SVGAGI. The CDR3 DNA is TGTGCCAGCAGTCCACCAGGGAGGCCGGTCTACGAGCAGTACTTC. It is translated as CASSPPGRPVYEQYF.

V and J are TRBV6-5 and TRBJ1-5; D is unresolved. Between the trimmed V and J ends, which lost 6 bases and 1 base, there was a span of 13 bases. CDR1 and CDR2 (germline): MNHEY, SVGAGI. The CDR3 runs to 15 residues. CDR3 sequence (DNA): TGTGCCAGCAGGGGAGGATTGGGGAGCAATCAGCCCCAGCATTTT. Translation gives CASRGGLGSNQPQHF.

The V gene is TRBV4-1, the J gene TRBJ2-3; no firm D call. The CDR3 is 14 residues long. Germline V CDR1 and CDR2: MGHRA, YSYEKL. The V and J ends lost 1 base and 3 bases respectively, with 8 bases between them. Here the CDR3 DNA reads TGCGCCAGCAGCCAAGTTTCCTTAACAGATACGCAGTATTTT. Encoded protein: CASSQVSLTDTQYF.

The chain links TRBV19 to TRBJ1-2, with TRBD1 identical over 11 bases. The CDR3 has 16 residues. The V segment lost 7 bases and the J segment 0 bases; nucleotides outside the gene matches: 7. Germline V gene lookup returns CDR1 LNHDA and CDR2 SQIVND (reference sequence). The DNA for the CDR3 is TGTGCCAGTAAGGGACAGGGGGGATTCGCTAACTATGGCTACACCTTC. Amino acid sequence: CASKGQGGFANYGYTF.

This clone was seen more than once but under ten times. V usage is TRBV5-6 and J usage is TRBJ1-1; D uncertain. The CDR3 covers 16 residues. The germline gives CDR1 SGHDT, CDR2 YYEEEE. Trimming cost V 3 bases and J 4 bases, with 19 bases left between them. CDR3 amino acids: CASSSGSTVLITEAFF. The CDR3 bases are TGTGCCAGCAGCTCGGGGAGCACAGTATTGATCACTGAAGCTTTCTTT.

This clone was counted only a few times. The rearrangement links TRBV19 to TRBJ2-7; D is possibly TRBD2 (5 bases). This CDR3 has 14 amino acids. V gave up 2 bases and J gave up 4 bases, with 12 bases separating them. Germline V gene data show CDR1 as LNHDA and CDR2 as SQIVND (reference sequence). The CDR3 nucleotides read TGTGCCAGTAGTATAAGCGGCCCCGGGTACGAGCAGTACTTC. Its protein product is CASSISGPGYEQYF.

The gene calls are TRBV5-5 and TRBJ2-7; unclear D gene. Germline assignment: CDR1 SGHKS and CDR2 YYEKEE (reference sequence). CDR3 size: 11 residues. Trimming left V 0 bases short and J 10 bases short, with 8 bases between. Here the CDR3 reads CASSLAAVQYF. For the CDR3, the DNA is TGTGCCAGCAGCTTGGCCGCGGTACAGTACTTC.

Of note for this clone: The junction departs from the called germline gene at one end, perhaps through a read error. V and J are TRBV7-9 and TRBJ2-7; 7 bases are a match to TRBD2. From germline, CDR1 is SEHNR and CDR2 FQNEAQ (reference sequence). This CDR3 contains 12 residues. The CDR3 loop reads CASSLPGGKTFF. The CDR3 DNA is TGTGCCAGCAGCTTACCGGGGGGTAAGACTTTCTTC.